A single sample gave rise to the 25 T cell receptor beta chains below, sequenced in a study of identical twins. TCRdb redid the calling of the 5' RACE reads with MiXCR, one entry per CDR3 protein. The sample contains approximately 1.8 million distinct CDR3 sequences, around a third of which appear only once. The sequenced sample consisted of cord blood. The receptors were gathered from a newborn girl in good health.

The V gene is TRBV20-1, the J gene TRBJ2-3; 9 positions match TRBD2. Germline CDR1 DFQATT, CDR2 SNEGSKA (reference sequence). Trimming took 6 bases from V and 7 from J; bases not matched to a gene: 11. The CDR3 length is 14 residues. The CDR3 DNA reads TGCAGTGCGTCACCGGGACTAGCAACCCATACGCAGTATTTT. Translated, it gives CSASPGLATHTQYF.

The chain recombines TRBV5-1 with TRBJ1-2; D may be TRBD1 (5 bases). The CDR3 runs 17 residues. Per germline, CDR1 SGHRS and CDR2 YFSETQ. V was clipped by 4 bases and J by 4 bases, with 23 bases between them. CDR3 region: CASSGRFMPGIGYGYTF. Written as DNA, the CDR3 is TGCGCCAGCAGCGGACGCTTTATGCCAGGGATTGGCTATGGCTACACCTTC.

This clonotype was seen a handful of times. The chain employs TRBV5-1 and TRBJ2-1; D tentatively reads TRBD1 or TRBD2 (6 bases each). In germline, CDR1 is SGHRS, CDR2 YFSETQ. The CDR3 is 13 residues long. V lost 1 base to trimming and J lost 8 bases, with 10 bases between them. CDR3 residues: CASSLTGADEQFF. For the CDR3, the DNA is TGCGCCAGCAGCTTGACGGGGGCCGATGAGCAGTTCTTC.

V usage is TRBV28 and J usage is TRBJ1-2; 12 bases match TRBD1. Germline V lookup: CDR1 MDHEN, CDR2 SYDVKM. The CDR3 is 16 residues long. The V gene end was trimmed by 5 bases and the J gene end by 8 bases; junction bases not matched to a gene: 12. Here the CDR3 reads CASSPYGTGGPLGYTF. The CDR3 region has the DNA TGTGCCAGCAGTCCATATGGGACAGGGGGCCCCCTGGGCTACACCTTC.

The CDR3 reads CASRYRSEGKKELFF. The CDR3 nucleotides are TGTGCCAGCAGATACAGGTCCGAGGGGAAGAAAGAACTGTTTTTT. This chain links TRBV21-1 with TRBJ1-4; whether TRBD1, the table's D call, matches the DNA was not checked. TRBV21-1 is noted as a pseudogene. CDR3 length: 15 residues.

J is TRBJ2-5 and V is TRBV4-2, with a tentative D call TRBD2 (5 bases). CDR1 and CDR2 (germline): LGHNA, YNFKEQ. This CDR3 is built from 15 residues. The germline V and J ends were trimmed by 4 bases and 4 bases, with 16 bases remaining between them. CDR3 in DNA: TGTGCCAGCAGCCCTGGAGGCCCGAGTCGAGAGACCCAGTACTTC. Translating gives CASSPGGPSRETQYF.

A remark on this clonotype: A read error is likely, as this CDR3 ends without the conserved phenylalanine or tryptophan. The chain joins TRBV27 to TRBJ2-1; TRBD2 agrees at 8 bases. In germline, CDR1 is MNHEY, CDR2 SMNVEV (reference sequence). The CDR3 runs 14 residues. The CDR3 protein is CDSSRGGAYNEQFV. The CDR3 nucleotides are TGTGACAGCAGTCGGGGGGGTGCCTACAATGAGCAGTTCGTC.

The V call is TRBV20-1, the J call TRBJ2-3; 8 positions match TRBD1. The CDR3 length is 14 residues. The V gene's germline CDR1 is DFQATT and CDR2 SNEGSKA (reference sequence). V gave up 4 bases and J gave up 1 base; unmatched junction bases: 4. This CDR3 is CSATPGQGTDTQYF. CDR3 DNA sequence: TGCAGTGCTACTCCGGGACAGGGCACAGATACGCAGTATTTT.

The sample holds a few counts of this clonotype. The chain recombines TRBV4-1 with TRBJ1-2; 9 bases agree with TRBD1. Germline trimming cut 1 base from V and 2 bases from J; bases unmatched to any gene: 8. This CDR3 contains 17 residues. CDR1 and CDR2 from the germline V gene are MGHRA and YSYEKL. CDR3 nucleotides: TGCGCCAGCAGCCAAGCGATAACCGGGACAGGGAACTATGGCTACACCTTC. Its protein is CASSQAITGTGNYGYTF.

This clonotype has a handful of counts. The chain recombines TRBV6-2 or TRBV6-3 with TRBJ2-7; D is possibly TRBD2 (5 bases). V lost 10 bases, J lost 2 bases, and 15 bases lay in between. Germline lookup yields CDR1 MNHEY and CDR2 SVGEGT. The CDR3 has 13 amino acids. This CDR3 reads CATVGRGTYEQYF. CDR3 nucleotides: TGTGCCACCGTAGGACGGGGAACCTACGAGCAGTACTTC.

This clonotype appeared many times. The rearrangement links TRBV11-3 to TRBJ2-1, with 11 bases fitting TRBD2. The J segment lost 7 bases and the V segment lost 5 bases, leaving 7 bases of the junction unmatched. CDR3 length: 15 amino acids. CDR1 SGHNT and CDR2 YENEEA come from the germline V gene. The CDR3 nucleotides read TGTGCCAGCAGCCTAAGACTAGCGGGGTTGAATGAGCAGTTCTTC. This sequence encodes CASSLRLAGLNEQFF.

The J gene is TRBJ2-1, the V gene TRBV3-1; no clear D. This CDR3 has 15 residues. V lost 4 bases, J lost 10 bases, and 20 bases lay in between. Germline V lookup: CDR1 LGHDT, CDR2 YNNKEL (reference sequence). The chain's CDR3 is CASSPIEVFASEQFF. The CDR3 region has the DNA TGTGCCAGCAGCCCGATCGAGGTCTTTGCAAGCGAGCAGTTCTTC.

The chain carries TRBV28 and TRBJ2-1; 9 bases match TRBD2. The end of the DNA is better explained by TRBJ2-7, so the J call may be wrong. This CDR3 spans 16 amino acids. CDR1 and CDR2 (germline): MDHEN, SYDVKM. The CDR3 bases are TGTGCCAGCAGACCAATTAGCGGGAGCTCCTACAATGAGCAGTACTTC. Encoded protein: CASRPISGSSYNEQYF.

This clonotype was seen only a few times. The chain combines TRBV25-1 with TRBJ2-5; D may correspond to TRBD1 or TRBD2 (5 bases each). The CDR3 contains 15 residues. CDR1 and CDR2 from the germline V gene are MGHDK and SYGVNS. V gave up 5 bases and J gave up 7 bases, with 20 bases separating them. The CDR3: CASSTPGRLNGTQYF. CDR3 nucleotide sequence: TGTGCCAGCAGTACCCCGGGACGGCTCAACGGGACCCAGTACTTC.

This clonotype has more than one count but fewer than ten. V and J are TRBV27 and TRBJ1-2; 10 nucleotides agree with TRBD1. The trim removed 2 bases at V and 6 bases at J, leaving 9 bases unmatched. The CDR3 is 16 amino acids. Germline-derived CDR1 and CDR2 are MNHEY and SMNVEV (reference sequence). The CDR3: CASSLLHRQGANGYTF. The CDR3 bases are TGTGCCAGCAGTTTACTCCACCGACAGGGGGCTAATGGCTACACCTTC.

A note on this clonotype: Relative to the germline gene, one junction end is altered; a read error may explain this. V is TRBV5-1 and J is TRBJ2-7; tentative D call: TRBD2 (6 bases). CDR1 SGHRS and CDR2 YFSETQ come from the germline V gene. The CDR3 runs to 15 residues. This chain's CDR3 is CTSSIDSGTPYEQYF. The DNA for the CDR3 is TGCACCAGCAGCATAGACTCCGGGACTCCCTACGAGCAGTACTTC.

DNA for the CDR3: TGTGCCAGCAGCCCACTGGCGGGAGGGAAGGGAGATACGCAGTATTTT. It translates to CASSPLAGGKGDTQYF. The chain recombines TRBV3-1 with TRBJ2-3; 9 positions agree with TRBD2. The CDR3 sequence is 16 residues long. CDR1 is LGHDT, CDR2 YNNKEL, per germline (reference sequence). J was trimmed by 5 bases and V by 4 bases; bases with no gene match: 10.

The chain combines TRBV20-1 with TRBJ2-5, with 7 bases that match TRBD2. The V gene end was trimmed by 3 bases and the J gene end by 1 base; junction bases not matched to a gene: 5. The V gene's germline CDR1 is DFQATT and CDR2 SNEGSKA (reference sequence). The CDR3 covers 14 residues. The chain's CDR3 is CSARRRGGQETQYF. Written as DNA, the CDR3 is TGCAGTGCTAGGAGACGCGGGGGCCAAGAGACCCAGTACTTC.

In its sample, this clonotype was seen a few times. The chain uses TRBV12-3 or TRBV12-4 and TRBJ2-1, with 8 nucleotides matching TRBD2. Unmatched junction bases numbered 9, after V lost 5 bases and J lost 6 bases. CDR3 length: 15 amino acids. CDR3 sequence reads: CASSKSGRQVNEQFF. CDR3 bases: TGTGCCAGCAGTAAAAGCGGGAGACAAGTCAATGAGCAGTTCTTC.

This clonotype was counted between two and nine times. The chain links TRBV6-2 or TRBV6-3 to TRBJ2-1; D unresolved. The germline CDR1 and CDR2 sequences are MNHEY and SVGEGT. The ends were cut back, 0 bases at V and 2 bases at J, with 14 bases in the middle. The CDR3 consists of 17 residues. CDR3 nucleotide sequence: TGTGCCAGCAGTTACTCGCGGCTCACCAACACCTACAATGAGCAGTTCTTC. This sequence encodes CASSYSRLTNTYNEQFF.

This clonotype was seen only a few times. The chain couples TRBV11-2 to TRBJ2-3; D remains ambiguous. Germline CDR1 is SGHAT and CDR2 is FQNNGV. The CDR3 has 15 amino acids. V was cut by 3 bases and J by 1 base, with 11 bases left in between. DNA of the CDR3: TGTGCCAGCAGCTTCAGTCAGGACCGCACAGATACGCAGTATTTT. Residues: CASSFSQDRTDTQYF.

The chain has TRBV2 and TRBJ1-4; perhaps TRBD1 as D (5 bases). The CDR3 sequence is 12 residues long. Germline V lookup: CDR1 SNHLY, CDR2 FYNNEI. Trimming left V 9 bases short and J 7 bases short, with 12 bases between. CDR3 amino acids: CASHLGTEKLFF. The CDR3 DNA follows: TGTGCCAGTCACTTAGGGACTGAAAAACTGTTTTTT.

This clonotype has just a few counts. The gene calls are TRBV27 and TRBJ1-4; the D is unclear. This CDR3 region has 15 residues. Trimming took 6 bases from V and 1 from J, leaving 12 bases between them. Germline CDR1 reads MNHEY; CDR2 reads SMNVEV (reference sequence). This CDR3 reads CASRTLGRTNEKLFF. The CDR3 DNA sequence: TGTGCCAGCAGGACCCTCGGCAGAACTAATGAAAAACTGTTTTTT.

This clonotype was seen only a few times. In nucleotides, the CDR3 is TGTGCCAGCAGCTTACTTTTGGTGGGCTTGTCCTACAATGAGCAGTTCTTC. It codes for CASSLLLVGLSYNEQFF. The chain carries TRBV7-2 and TRBJ2-1; D not resolved. CDR3 length: 17 residues. Germline CDR1 SGHTA, CDR2 FQGNSA. The ends were cut back, 2 bases at V and 1 base at J, with 15 bases in the middle.

This clonotype turned up a few times. This chain links TRBV7-2 with TRBJ1-6, with TRBD1 matching over 8 bases. The CDR3 has 15 amino acids. CDR1 and CDR2 from the germline V gene are SGHTA and FQGNSA. V was clipped by 2 bases and J by 9 bases; unmatched bases: 6. The CDR3 DNA reads TGTGCCAGCAGCTTACCCGCAGGGGGCGGTTCACCCCTCCACTTT. Its protein is CASSLPAGGGSPLHF. Supplemented by reference TRBV7-2 and TRBJ1-6, the full variable domain reads GAGVSQSPSNKVTEKGKDVELRCDPISGHTALYWYRQSLGQGLEFLIYFQGNSAPDKSGLPSDRFSAERTGGSVSTLTIQRTQQEDSAVYLCASSLPAGGGSPLHFGNGTRLTVT.